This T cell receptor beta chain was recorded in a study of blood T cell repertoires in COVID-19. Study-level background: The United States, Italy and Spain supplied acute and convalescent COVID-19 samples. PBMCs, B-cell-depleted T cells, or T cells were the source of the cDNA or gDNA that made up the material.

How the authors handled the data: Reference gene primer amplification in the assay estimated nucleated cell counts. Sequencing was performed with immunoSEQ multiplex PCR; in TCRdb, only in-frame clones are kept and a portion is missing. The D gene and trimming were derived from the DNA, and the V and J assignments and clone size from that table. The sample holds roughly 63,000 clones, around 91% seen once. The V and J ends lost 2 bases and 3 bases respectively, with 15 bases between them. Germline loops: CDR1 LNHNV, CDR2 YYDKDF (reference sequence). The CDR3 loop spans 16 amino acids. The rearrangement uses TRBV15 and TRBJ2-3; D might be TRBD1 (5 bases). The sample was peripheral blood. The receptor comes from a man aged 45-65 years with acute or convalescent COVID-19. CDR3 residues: CATSRRGNSRTDTQYF. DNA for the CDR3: TGTGCCACCAGCAGAAGGGGTAACTCACGTACAGATACGCAGTATTTT.